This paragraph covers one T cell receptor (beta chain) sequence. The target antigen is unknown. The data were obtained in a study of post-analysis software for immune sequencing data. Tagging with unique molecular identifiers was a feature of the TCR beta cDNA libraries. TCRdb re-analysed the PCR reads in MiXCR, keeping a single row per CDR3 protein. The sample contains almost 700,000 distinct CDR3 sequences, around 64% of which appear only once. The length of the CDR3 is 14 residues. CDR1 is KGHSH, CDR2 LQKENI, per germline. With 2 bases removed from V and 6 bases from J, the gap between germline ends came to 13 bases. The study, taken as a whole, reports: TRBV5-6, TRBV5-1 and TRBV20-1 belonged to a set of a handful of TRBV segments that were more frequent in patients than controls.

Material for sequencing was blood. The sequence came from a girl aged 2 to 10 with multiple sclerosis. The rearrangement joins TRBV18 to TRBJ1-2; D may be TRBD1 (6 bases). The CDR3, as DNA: TGTGCCAGCTCACCAGCGACGGGGGCCGATGGCTACACCTTC. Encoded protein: CASSPATGADGYTF.